The next 10 T cell receptor beta chains were all read from a single sample in a study of CD8 T cells in Susac syndrome. An input of about 0.45 to 1 ug of RNA was subjected to reverse transcription using random hexamers. TCRdb re-called the immunoSEQ multiplex PCR reads through MiXCR, storing one row per CDR3 protein. The repertoire holds 150,000 to 200,000 distinct CDR3 sequences, with roughly 90% as singletons. The sequenced sample consisted of CD4+ T cells from PBMCs. Receptor source: a human donor with Susac syndrome.

The rearrangement links TRBV2 to TRBJ1-2, with TRBD1 matching 7 bases. Unmatched junction bases numbered 5, after V lost 4 bases and J lost 6 bases. The CDR3 spans 13 residues. The germline V gene encodes CDR1 SNHLY and CDR2 FYNNEI. CDR3 nucleotide sequence: TGTGCCAGCAGTGTAGAGGGGGCCGATGGCTACACCTTC. As protein: CASSVEGADGYTF.

This chain uses TRBV5-1 with TRBJ1-2; D ambiguous. The germline V gene has CDR1 SGHRS and CDR2 YFSETQ. V was shortened by 0 bases and J by 0 bases, with 15 bases between the two germline ends. CDR3 length equals 17 residues. CDR3 protein: CASSLVPDGMTNYGYTF. The CDR3 DNA reads TGCGCCAGCAGCTTGGTCCCGGACGGAATGACTAACTATGGCTACACCTTC.

This clonotype was counted between two and nine times. V gene TRBV6-1 combines with J gene TRBJ2-3, with D possibly matching TRBD1 (5 bases). Germline CDR1 MNHNS, CDR2 SASEGT. Trimming shortened V by 6 bases and J by 3 bases, and 10 bases separated the two germline ends. This CDR3 comprises 13 residues. CDR3: CASRRRGTDTQYF. The CDR3 DNA reads as TGTGCCAGCAGGCGAAGGGGTACAGATACGCAGTATTTT.

This clonotype came up once. The chain combines TRBV30 with TRBJ1-3; D not certain. The CDR3 extends over 13 amino acids. CDR1 is GTSNPN, CDR2 SVGIG, per germline (reference sequence). V gave up 3 bases and J gave up 0 bases, with 6 bases separating them. CDR3 nucleotide sequence: TGTGCCTGGAGCCGGTCCTCTGGAAACACCATATATTTT. This sequence encodes CAWSRSSGNTIYF.

The chain combines TRBV7-2 with TRBJ2-1; D not certain. The CDR3 consists of 11 residues. CDR1 SGHTA and CDR2 FQGNSA come from the germline V gene. Between the trimmed V and J ends, which lost 5 bases and 10 bases, there was a span of 9 bases. The CDR3 nucleotides read TGTGCCAGCAGCACCTACGAGGAGCAGTTCTTC. Translating gives CASSTYEEQFF.

The V call is TRBV3-1, the J call TRBJ1-2; 10 bases map to TRBD1. The CDR3 has 14 residues. The germline CDR1 and CDR2 sequences are LGHDT and YNNKEL (reference sequence). The J segment lost 10 bases and the V segment lost 1 base, leaving 6 bases of the junction unmatched. The chain's CDR3 is CASSQVDRGLSYTF. The CDR3 nucleotides are TGTGCCAGCAGCCAAGTAGACAGGGGGCTGTCCTACACCTTC.

V is TRBV18 and J is TRBJ1-4, with D maybe TRBD1 (5 bases). Trimming stripped 9 bases from V and 0 bases from J, with 11 bases between. From germline, CDR1 is KGHSH and CDR2 LQKENI. CDR3 length: 14 amino acids. The CDR3 loop reads CASSPTATNEKLFF. The DNA for the CDR3 is TGTGCCAGTAGCCCGACAGCAACTAATGAAAAACTGTTTTTT.

V usage is TRBV20-1 and J usage is TRBJ2-7; 8 nucleotides match TRBD1. The CDR3 runs 13 residues. V lost 2 bases, J lost 5 bases, and 5 bases stayed unmatched. CDR1 and CDR2 (germline): DFQATT, SNEGSKA (reference sequence). DNA of the CDR3: TGCAGTGCTAGACACGGACAGGGCCACGAGCAGTACTTC. It yields the protein CSARHGQGHEQYF.

The chain carries TRBV10-3 and TRBJ2-3; D could derive from TRBD1 or TRBD2 (7 bases each). V lost 10 bases to trimming and J lost 2 bases, with 19 bases between them. Germline V CDR1 and CDR2: ENHRY, SYGVKD. CDR3 length: 15 residues. The CDR3 sequence: CATSDREGYTDTQYF. In nucleotides, the CDR3 is TGTGCCACGTCCGACAGGGAGGGATACACAGATACGCAGTATTTT.

V gene TRBV6-1 combines with J gene TRBJ1-1; D call uncertain. The germline CDR1 and CDR2 sequences are MNHNS and SASEGT. V lost 9 bases, J lost 6 bases, and 14 bases lay in between. CDR3 length equals 12 residues. This chain's CDR3 is CARTTPWAEAFF. The DNA of the CDR3 is TGTGCCAGGACGACCCCGTGGGCTGAAGCTTTCTTT.